The rows below give T cell receptor beta chains drawn from one sample of a study of cytomegalovirus exposure and HLA in healthy donors. Produced via immunoSEQ multiplex PCR; TCRdb's table is partial and in-frame only. Of about 140,000 clones in the sample, approximately 10% were seen once. Sequencing was performed on PBMCs. The receptors here all came from a woman between 40 and 55 years old in good health and CMV-seropositive. Both conserved end residues are part of each CDR3. A D gene is named only where the DNA matches it firmly. Size values are once, few and many counts, or a class for expanded clones, and some rows have none.

TRBD1,NA,TRBJ1-6,TRBV9,CASSAAGGTGLSPLHF,TGTGCCAGCAGCGCGGCCGGCGGGACAGGTCTTTCACCCCTCCACTTT
NA,few,TRBJ2-7,TRBV29-1,CSVGVGYEQYF,TGCAGCGTTGGAGTCGGGTACGAGCAGTACTTC
NA,NA,TRBJ1-2,TRBV6-6,CASSFPVWGYTF,TGTGCCAGCAGTTTTCCGGTGTGGGGCTACACCTTC
NA,NA,TRBJ2-2,TRBV19,CASSIVGAAAGELFF,TGTGCCAGTAGTATAGTTGGGGCGGCGGCCGGGGAGCTGTTTTTT
NA,few,TRBJ1-2,TRBV2,CASSEVGSSYGYTF,TGTGCCAGCAGTGAGGTGGGCAGCTCCTATGGCTACACCTTC
TRBD1,few,TRBJ1-4,TRBV2,CASRGQGFATNEKLFF,TGTGCCAGCAGGGGACAGGGATTTGCAACTAATGAAAAACTGTTTTTT
TRBD1,NA,TRBJ1-3,TRBV18,CASSPLDRVGNTIYF,TGTGCCAGCTCACCCTTGGACAGGGTTGGAAACACCATATATTTT
NA,few,TRBJ1-5,TRBV2,CASRVTYSQPQHF,TGTGCCAGCAGAGTAACGTACAGTCAGCCCCAGCATTTT
TRBD1,NA,TRBJ1-2,TRBV12-5,CASGFDRGNGYTF,TGTGCTAGTGGTTTTGACAGGGGAAATGGCTACACCTTC
TRBD1,few,TRBJ1-3,TRBV6-4,CASSPYQGARSGNTIYF,TGTGCCAGCAGTCCTTATCAGGGGGCGAGGTCTGGAAACACCATATATTTT
NA,few,TRBJ2-3,TRBV5-1,CASSSRTDTQYF,TGCGCCAGCAGCTCCAGGACAGATACGCAGTATTTT
TRBD2,few,TRBJ2-3,TRBV5-6,CASSTYLAGGTDTQYF,TGTGCCAGCAGCACTTACCTAGCGGGGGGTACAGATACGCAGTATTTT
TRBD2,few,TRBJ2-4,TRBV7-2,CASSLVSGGAKNIQYF,TGTGCCAGCAGCTTAGTTAGCGGGGGGGCCAAAAACATTCAGTACTTC
NA,few,TRBJ2-6,TRBV7-2,CASRKQGSGANVLTF,TGTGCCAGCAGGAAACAGGGCTCTGGGGCCAACGTCCTGACTTTC
TRBD2,few,TRBJ2-1,TRBV7-2,CASMISSGGLYNEQFF,TGTGCCAGCATGATATCTAGCGGGGGGTTATACAATGAGCAGTTCTTC
TRBD2,NA,TRBJ2-1,TRBV19,CASSISSGGVSSYNEQFF,TGTGCCAGTAGTATATCGAGCGGGGGGGTAAGCTCCTACAATGAGCAGTTCTTC
NA,NA,TRBJ1-4,TRBV6-1,CAGGSLGNEKLFF,TGTGCCGGTGGGAGCCTCGGGAATGAAAAACTGTTTTTT
TRBD1,NA,TRBJ2-6,TRBV7-8,CASRPIPGQLVAGANVLTF,TGTGCCAGCAGGCCTATCCCGGGACAGCTGGTAGCTGGGGCCAACGTCCTGACTTTC
TRBD1,NA,TRBJ1-2,TRBV4-3,CASSQDRGQGSGYTF,TGCGCCAGCAGCCAAGATAGGGGACAGGGCTCTGGCTACACCTTC
NA,few,TRBJ2-7,TRBV2,CASSGSRGPYEQYF,TGTGCCAGCAGTGGTTCCAGGGGTCCCTACGAGCAGTACTTC
TRBD2,NA,TRBJ2-3,TRBV5-5,CASSPLDEKRGGRSTDTQYF,TGTGCCAGCAGCCCCCTGGACGAAAAACGGGGGGGCAGGAGCACAGATACGCAGTATTTT
TRBD2,many,TRBJ2-2,TRBV29-1,CSVRTSGGTGELFF,TGCAGCGTTCGGACTAGCGGGGGGACCGGGGAGCTGTTTTTT
NA,few,TRBJ1-2,TRBV5-1,CASSPGDNNYGYTF,TGCGCCAGCAGCCCGGGAGACAATAACTATGGCTACACCTTC
NA,NA,TRBJ1-1,TRBV5-1,CASSYGRGNTEAFF,TGCGCCAGCAGCTATGGCAGGGGGAACACTGAAGCTTTCTTT
NA,NA,TRBJ1-1,TRBV9,CASSGGLQGLVNTEAFF,TGTGCCAGCAGCGGAGGGTTACAGGGATTGGTGAACACTGAAGCTTTCTTT
NA,NA,TRBJ2-1,TRBV5-6,CASSFNNEQFF,TGTGCCAGCAGCTTTAACAATGAGCAGTTCTTC